The sequence of this T cell receptor (beta chain) was determined in a study of cytomegalovirus exposure and HLA in healthy donors. Study information: Of the donors genotyped, several hundred in all, 75% to 85% fell in the Caucasian-associated ancestry cluster.

Notes on the study in general: For most TCR beta V segments, an earlier analysis put the productive rate at about 90% or about 30% of the time. Another analysis was done later, and it associated 17,000 or so TCR beta sequences with HLA alleles at 0.05 false discovery rate.

Primers for the PCR totalled 60 Vbeta and 13 Jbeta. Assay: immunoSEQ multiplex PCR; the TCRdb copy retains only in-frame clones and omits some. The table has about 250,000 clones, more than 75% seen once. This CDR3 spans 18 amino acids. Looked up from germline, CDR1 is SGDLS and CDR2 is YYNGEE. The V and J ends lost 4 bases and 0 bases, in that order; junction bases with no gene match: 7. Donors sampled were nominally healthy, though unrecorded immune exposures were likely. Remarks on this clone: As yet, its antigen is unknown.

The TCR sequence derives from a girl aged 2-10 years in good health and CMV-seronegative. The sequenced sample consisted of PBMCs. The rearrangement links TRBV9 to TRBJ2-2, with 12 bases aligning to TRBD2. The CDR3 region is CASSYPSGGAPNTGELFF. CDR3 nucleotide sequence: TGTGCCAGCAGCTATCCTAGCGGGGGGGCCCCGAACACCGGGGAGCTGTTTTTT.